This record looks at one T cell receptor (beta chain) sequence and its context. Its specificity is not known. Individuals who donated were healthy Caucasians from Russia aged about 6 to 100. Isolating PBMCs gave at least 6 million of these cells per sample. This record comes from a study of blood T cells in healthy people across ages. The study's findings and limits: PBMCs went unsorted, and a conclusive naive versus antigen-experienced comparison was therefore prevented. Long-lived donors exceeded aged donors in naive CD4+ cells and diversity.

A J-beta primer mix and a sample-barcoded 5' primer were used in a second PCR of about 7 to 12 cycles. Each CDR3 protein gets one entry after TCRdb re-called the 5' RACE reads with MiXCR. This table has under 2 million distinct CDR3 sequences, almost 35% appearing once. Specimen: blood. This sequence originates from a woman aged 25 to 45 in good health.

In nucleotides, the CDR3 is TGTGCCACCCGGGCCCCGCTGGGCTACACCTTC. Translating it yields CATRAPLGYTF. The chain couples TRBV7-9 to TRBJ1-2; D gene unclear. V lost 10 bases, J lost 8 bases, and 14 bases lay in between. The CDR3 extends over 11 amino acids. The germline gives CDR1 SEHNR, CDR2 FQNEAQ (reference sequence).